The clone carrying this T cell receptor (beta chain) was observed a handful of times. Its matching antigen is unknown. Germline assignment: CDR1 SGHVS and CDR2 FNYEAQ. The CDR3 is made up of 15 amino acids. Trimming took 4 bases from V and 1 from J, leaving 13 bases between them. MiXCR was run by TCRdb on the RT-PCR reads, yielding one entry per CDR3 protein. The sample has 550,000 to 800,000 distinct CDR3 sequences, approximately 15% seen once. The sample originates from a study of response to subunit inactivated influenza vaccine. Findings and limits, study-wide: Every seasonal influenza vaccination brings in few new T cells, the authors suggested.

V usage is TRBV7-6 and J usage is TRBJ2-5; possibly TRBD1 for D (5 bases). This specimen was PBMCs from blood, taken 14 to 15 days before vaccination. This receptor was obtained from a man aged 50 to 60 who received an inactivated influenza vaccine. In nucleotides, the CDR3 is TGTGCCAGCAGCTACAGACAGTTTCCCCAAGAGACCCAGTACTTC. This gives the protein CASSYRQFPQETQYF.